This T cell receptor beta chain derives from a study of blood T cell repertoires in COVID-19. Looking at the study overall: T cells, B-cell-depleted T cells, or PBMCs supplied cDNA or gDNA.

Germline trimming cut 4 bases from V and 1 base from J; bases unmatched to any gene: 7. This CDR3 is built from 18 residues. The germline CDR1 and CDR2 sequences are MNHNS and SASEGT. In the authors' methods: Estimation of nucleated cell counts relied on the amplification of reference gene primers. TCRdb keeps only in-frame clones here, not all; method: immunoSEQ multiplex PCR. V, J and clone size are taken as reported in that table, and D and trimming were inferred from the DNA itself. The profile shows roughly 230,000 clones, around four fifths of them singletons. Sequenced: peripheral blood. This sequence was found in a woman between 55 and 75 years old with active or convalescent COVID-19. The genes are TRBV6-1 and TRBJ2-2, with 12 bases lining up with TRBD1. CDR3 coding DNA: TGTGCCAGCAGTGGCTGGGACAGGGGGCCATTGAACACCGGGGAGCTGTTTTTT. It codes for CASSGWDRGPLNTGELFF.